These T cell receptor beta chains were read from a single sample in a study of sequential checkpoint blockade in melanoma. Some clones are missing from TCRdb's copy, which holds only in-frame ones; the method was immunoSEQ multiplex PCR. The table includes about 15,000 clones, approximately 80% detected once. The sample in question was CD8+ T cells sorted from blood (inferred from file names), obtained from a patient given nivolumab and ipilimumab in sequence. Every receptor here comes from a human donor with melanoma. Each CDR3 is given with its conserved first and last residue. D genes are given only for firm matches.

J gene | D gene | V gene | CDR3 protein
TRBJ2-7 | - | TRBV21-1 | CASSKSLSDEQYF
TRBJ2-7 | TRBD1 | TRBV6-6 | CASSTDRVGAEQYF
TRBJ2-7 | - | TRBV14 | CASSRLAQSSYEQYF
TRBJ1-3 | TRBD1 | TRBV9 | CASSVDPQGQGLSHSGNTIYF
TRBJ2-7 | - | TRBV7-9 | CASSFTGSAPWEQYF
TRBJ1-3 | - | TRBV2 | CASSESTTRGYF
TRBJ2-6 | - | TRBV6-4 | CASSDSGGSGANVLTF
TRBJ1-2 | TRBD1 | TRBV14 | CASSQDLGQATNYGYTF
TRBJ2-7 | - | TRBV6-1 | CASSESQTYEQYF
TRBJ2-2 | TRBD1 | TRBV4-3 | CASSQVDRVSGELFF
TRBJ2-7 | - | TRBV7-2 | CASSPRSYEQYF
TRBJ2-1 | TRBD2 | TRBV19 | CASSIDLISGYGYNEQFF
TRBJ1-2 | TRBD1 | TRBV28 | CASKTGRYYGYTF
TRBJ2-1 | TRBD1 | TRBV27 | CASSFSPGQAYNEQFF
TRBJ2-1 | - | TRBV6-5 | CASSYGSNEQFF
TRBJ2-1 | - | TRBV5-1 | CASSLVADSYNEQFF
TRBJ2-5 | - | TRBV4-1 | CASSRYRGLETQYF
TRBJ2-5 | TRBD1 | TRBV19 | CASSDILGQGIEEETQYF
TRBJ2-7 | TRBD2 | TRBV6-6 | CASSYASGRAYEQYF
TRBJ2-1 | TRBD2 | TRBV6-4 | CATKRTSGSDEQFF
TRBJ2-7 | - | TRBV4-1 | CASAETASYEQYF
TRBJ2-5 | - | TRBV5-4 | CASSWGTQSPQYF